The rows below give T cell receptor beta chains drawn from one sample of a study of cytomegalovirus exposure and HLA in healthy donors. Data came from immunoSEQ multiplex PCR; TCRdb stores just in-frame clones and leaves some out. In the table there are around 200,000 clones, just over 85% of which are singletons. Sequenced material: PBMCs. The receptors were gathered from a woman younger than 30 in good health and CMV-seronegative. The CDR3 runs from the conserved cysteine through the conserved F or W. Each record gives: D gene, clone size, V gene, J gene, CDR3 DNA, CDR3 protein. A D gene is named only where the DNA matches it firmly. Expanded clones are given a class, and other clones once, few, many or no size at all.

d_call: .; clone_size: .; v_call: TRBV4-3; j_call: TRBJ2-1; cdr3_nt: TGCGCCAGCAGCCAAGACCGGAGGGTAGCCGATGAGCAGTTCTTC; cdr3_aa: CASSQDRRVADEQFF
d_call: TRBD1; clone_size: .; v_call: TRBV7-6; j_call: TRBJ1-4; cdr3_nt: TGTGCCAGCAGCTTAGGGACAGGGACCAATGAAAAACTGTTTTTT; cdr3_aa: CASSLGTGTNEKLFF
d_call: .; clone_size: .; v_call: TRBV19; j_call: TRBJ2-1; cdr3_nt: TGTGCCAGTAGTATAGGAGGTAACGGGTACAATGAGCAGTTCTTC; cdr3_aa: CASSIGGNGYNEQFF
d_call: TRBD1; clone_size: .; v_call: TRBV7-8; j_call: TRBJ2-7; cdr3_nt: TGTGCCAGCAGCTTAGCCCCCTGGACAGGGTACGGGAACGAGCAGTACTTC; cdr3_aa: CASSLAPWTGYGNEQYF
d_call: TRBD1; clone_size: .; v_call: TRBV4-1; j_call: TRBJ1-4; cdr3_nt: TGCGCCAGCAGCCAAGATCGCGTCGGCGCAGGGGGCAGAGCAACTAATGAAAAACTGTTTTTT; cdr3_aa: CASSQDRVGAGGRATNEKLFF
d_call: TRBD1; clone_size: .; v_call: TRBV6-1; j_call: TRBJ2-3; cdr3_nt: TGTGCCAGCGGACAGGAGTCCACAGATACGCAGTATTTT; cdr3_aa: CASGQESTDTQYF
d_call: .; clone_size: .; v_call: TRBV13; j_call: TRBJ2-5; cdr3_nt: TGTGCCAGCACCCCGGGGGAGGACCAAGAGACCCAGTACTTC; cdr3_aa: CASTPGEDQETQYF
d_call: .; clone_size: .; v_call: TRBV6-6; j_call: TRBJ1-3; cdr3_nt: TGTGCCAGCAGTCCCAGGGGCCTCGGTGGAAACACCATATATTTT; cdr3_aa: CASSPRGLGGNTIYF
d_call: TRBD2; clone_size: .; v_call: TRBV5-4; j_call: TRBJ2-3; cdr3_nt: TGTGCCAGCAGTGGGACTAGCGGGAGCAAATCAGATACGCAGTATTTT; cdr3_aa: CASSGTSGSKSDTQYF
d_call: TRBD2; clone_size: .; v_call: TRBV28; j_call: TRBJ2-5; cdr3_nt: TGTGCCAGCAGTTCGCCCGTTCGCAGCGGGAGCCCCGAGTACTTC; cdr3_aa: CASSSPVRSGSPEYF
d_call: .; clone_size: .; v_call: TRBV9; j_call: TRBJ2-1; cdr3_nt: TGTGCCAGCAGCGTAGGAACTAGCCGGACGAGCGATGAGCAGTTCTTC; cdr3_aa: CASSVGTSRTSDEQFF
d_call: .; clone_size: .; v_call: TRBV30; j_call: TRBJ1-1; cdr3_nt: TGTGCCTGGAGTAAGACGGGGAGGAAGACTGAAGCTTTCTTT; cdr3_aa: CAWSKTGRKTEAFF
d_call: .; clone_size: .; v_call: TRBV27; j_call: TRBJ1-1; cdr3_nt: TGTGCCAGCAGTTTATCGGGCAGGAGCGGCAATGAAGCTTTCTTT; cdr3_aa: CASSLSGRSGNEAFF
d_call: TRBD2; clone_size: .; v_call: TRBV19; j_call: TRBJ2-6; cdr3_nt: TGTGCCAGTAACCCCCCGGGAGGGAGAGGGGCCAACGTCCTGACTTTC; cdr3_aa: CASNPPGGRGANVLTF
d_call: TRBD1; clone_size: .; v_call: TRBV2; j_call: TRBJ2-5; cdr3_nt: TGTGCCAGCAACGACAGGGTTGAGACCCAGTACTTC; cdr3_aa: CASNDRVETQYF
d_call: .; clone_size: .; v_call: TRBV28; j_call: TRBJ1-2; cdr3_nt: TGTGCCAGCAGCGGGTCTCTGGATTCCTATGGCTACACCTTC; cdr3_aa: CASSGSLDSYGYTF
d_call: .; clone_size: .; v_call: TRBV7-2; j_call: TRBJ1-2; cdr3_nt: TGTGCCAGCAGGCCTACAGAGAACTATGGCTACACCTTC; cdr3_aa: CASRPTENYGYTF
d_call: TRBD1; clone_size: .; v_call: TRBV10-3; j_call: TRBJ2-3; cdr3_nt: TGTGCCATCAGTCCGGGACAGGGCACAGATACGCAGTATTTT; cdr3_aa: CAISPGQGTDTQYF
d_call: .; clone_size: .; v_call: TRBV6-6; j_call: TRBJ2-5; cdr3_nt: TGTGCCAGCAGTTACCCTTGGGGGGACTCAGAGACCCAGTACTTC; cdr3_aa: CASSYPWGDSETQYF
d_call: .; clone_size: .; v_call: TRBV5-3; j_call: TRBJ1-5; cdr3_nt: TGTGCCAGAAGTACAGCCGGGACTATTAATCAGCCCCAGCATTTT; cdr3_aa: CARSTAGTINQPQHF
d_call: .; clone_size: few; v_call: TRBV4-2; j_call: TRBJ1-5; cdr3_nt: TGTGCCAGCAGCCAATGGGGAGATAGCAATCAGCCCCAGCATTTT; cdr3_aa: CASSQWGDSNQPQHF
d_call: .; clone_size: .; v_call: TRBV28; j_call: TRBJ1-1; cdr3_nt: TGTGCCAGCAGTAAGGCTGGGGAGGGAGTTACTGAAGCTTTCTTT; cdr3_aa: CASSKAGEGVTEAFF
d_call: .; clone_size: .; v_call: TRBV19; j_call: TRBJ2-1; cdr3_nt: TGTGCCAGTCGTAGCGGAGGGGTGGGAAATGAGCAGTTCTTC; cdr3_aa: CASRSGGVGNEQFF
d_call: TRBD1; clone_size: .; v_call: TRBV5-4; j_call: TRBJ1-2; cdr3_nt: TGTGCCAGCAGACCAACGAGGACAGGGTATGGCTACACCTTC; cdr3_aa: CASRPTRTGYGYTF
d_call: .; clone_size: .; v_call: TRBV5-4; j_call: TRBJ1-2; cdr3_nt: TGTGCCAGCAGCTTGGATCCGGGGCGGGGAGTGGGTGGCTACACCTTC; cdr3_aa: CASSLDPGRGVGGYTF
d_call: TRBD2; clone_size: .; v_call: TRBV10-3; j_call: TRBJ2-1; cdr3_nt: TGTGCCATCAGTGAGGTTTTGGGGGGGAGGTTTCGGTATGAGCAGTTCTTC; cdr3_aa: CAISEVLGGRFRYEQFF
d_call: .; clone_size: .; v_call: TRBV27; j_call: TRBJ2-2; cdr3_nt: TGTGCCAGCAGTTTATTGCAGGGCGGGGAGCTGTTTTTT; cdr3_aa: CASSLLQGGELFF
d_call: TRBD1; clone_size: .; v_call: TRBV4-1; j_call: TRBJ2-2; cdr3_nt: TGCGCCAGCAGCGCCGATTGGGACAGGGCGAACACCGGGGAGCTGTTTTTT; cdr3_aa: CASSADWDRANTGELFF
d_call: TRBD1; clone_size: .; v_call: TRBV4-1; j_call: TRBJ2-7; cdr3_nt: TGCGCCAGCAGCCGGACTCCGGGACAGGACGCCGAGCAGTACTTC; cdr3_aa: CASSRTPGQDAEQYF
d_call: .; clone_size: .; v_call: TRBV5-4; j_call: TRBJ1-1; cdr3_nt: TGTGCCAGCAGCTCCCCGACAGGCTTGAACACTGAAGCTTTCTTT; cdr3_aa: CASSSPTGLNTEAFF
d_call: TRBD2; clone_size: .; v_call: TRBV27; j_call: TRBJ2-7; cdr3_nt: TGTGCCAGCAGAGCGACGGGGACTAGCGGCCTCGAGCAGTACTTC; cdr3_aa: CASRATGTSGLEQYF
d_call: .; clone_size: .; v_call: TRBV27; j_call: TRBJ2-2; cdr3_nt: TGTGCCAGCAGTTTCTTTCGTCCCCCGGACACCGGGGAGCTGTTTTTT; cdr3_aa: CASSFFRPPDTGELFF
d_call: .; clone_size: .; v_call: TRBV27; j_call: TRBJ1-1; cdr3_nt: TGTGCCAGCAGTTCCCCTTTGAACACTGAAGCTTTCTTT; cdr3_aa: CASSSPLNTEAFF
d_call: TRBD2; clone_size: .; v_call: TRBV5-8; j_call: TRBJ2-4; cdr3_nt: TGTGCCAGCAGCCCTAGCGGGAGTGAATACATTCAGTACTTC; cdr3_aa: CASSPSGSEYIQYF
d_call: TRBD2; clone_size: .; v_call: TRBV29-1; j_call: TRBJ2-1; cdr3_nt: TGCAGCGCCGATAGCGGGAGGACCTCCTACAATGAGCAGTTCTTC; cdr3_aa: CSADSGRTSYNEQFF